The rows below give T cell receptor beta chains drawn from one sample of a study of blood T cell repertoires in COVID-19. TCRdb's table, derived via immunoSEQ multiplex PCR, lists solely in-frame clones and lacks some. The top ten clones hold roughly a sixth of a sample with 80,000 or so clones, 70% to 90% of them seen once. The sample comprised peripheral blood. These receptors all come from a human donor in a cohort sampled during active COVID-19. The CDR3 runs from the conserved cysteine through the conserved F or W. A D gene is named only where the DNA matches it firmly. Clone size, where shown, is once, few, many, or a class for clones that have expanded.

. | once | TRBJ1-1 | TRBV19 | TGTGCCAGTAGAGCTACCGGGACATCTATTGGCCGTGGCACTGAAGCTTTCTTT | CASRATGTSIGRGTEAFF
. | . | TRBJ2-7 | TRBV7-3 | TGTGCCAGCAGCTCGGACAAGACATCCCCCTACGAGCAGTACTTC | CASSSDKTSPYEQYF
. | . | TRBJ1-3 | TRBV20-1 | TGCAGTGCTAGTCGGGGGGGAACTGGAAACACCATATATTTT | CSASRGGTGNTIYF
. | . | TRBJ2-3 | TRBV7-9 | TGTGCCAGCAGCTTAGGAGGGCGGGGAAGCACAGATACGCAGTATTTT | CASSLGGRGSTDTQYF
. | . | TRBJ1-1 | TRBV12-3/TRBV12-4 | TGTGCCAGCAACGCAGGGGACACTGAAGCTTTCTTT | CASNAGDTEAFF
. | . | TRBJ2-7 | TRBV10-3 | TGTGCCATCAGTTCTACAGCCTACGAGCAGTACTTC | CAISSTAYEQYF
TRBD2 | . | TRBJ2-3 | TRBV5-1 | TGCGCCAGCAGTTATCTGGCGGGGGACGGCACAGATACGCAGTATTTT | CASSYLAGDGTDTQYF
TRBD2 | once | TRBJ2-7 | TRBV2 | TGTGCCAGCATACAACTAGCGGACTCCTACGAGCAGTACTTC | CASIQLADSYEQYF
. | . | TRBJ2-1 | TRBV7-2 | TGTGCCAGCAGCCAGGCGGGACCGACCTACAATGAGCAGTTCTTC | CASSQAGPTYNEQFF
. | once | TRBJ2-7 | TRBV28 | TGTGCCAGCAGTTTACGTTACGAGCAGTACTTC | CASSLRYEQYF
. | . | TRBJ2-1 | TRBV30 | TGTGCCTGGAGTGTAATGAGTGGTGAGCAGTTCTTC | CAWSVMSGEQFF
. | . | TRBJ1-6 | TRBV28 | TGTGCCAGCGTATGGCAGGCGACCTATAATTCACCCCTCCACTTT | CASVWQATYNSPLHF
TRBD1 | . | TRBJ1-1 | TRBV5-4 | TGTGCCAGCAGCAATTACAGGGGGCAGAGGACTGAAGCTTTCTTT | CASSNYRGQRTEAFF
. | . | TRBJ2-5 | TRBV27 | TGTGCCAGCAGTTGGGGGCGCCAAGAGACCCAGTACTTC | CASSWGRQETQYF
TRBD1 | once | TRBJ1-2 | TRBV19 | TGTGCCAGTTATTCAGGGGGCGCGGCGGGCTACACCTTC | CASYSGGAAGYTF
. | . | TRBJ2-1 | TRBV6-2/TRBV6-3 | TGTGCCAGCAGTTTGGACGGACTGCACGAGCAGTTCTTC | CASSLDGLHEQFF
TRBD1 | . | TRBJ2-7 | TRBV15 | TGTGCCACCAGCTGGGGACAGGGTTTACACGAGCAGTACTTC | CATSWGQGLHEQYF
. | . | TRBJ2-1 | TRBV18 | TGTGCCAGCTCACCACCGAGCAATGAGCAGTTCTTC | CASSPPSNEQFF
. | . | TRBJ2-5 | TRBV11-2 | TGTGCCAGCAGCTTCTCGGTCGGAACGGGGGAAGAGACCCAGTACTTC | CASSFSVGTGEETQYF
. | many | TRBJ2-5 | TRBV5-1 | TGCGCCAGCAGCTTGTTGAGCCACGAACAAGAGACCCAGTACTTC | CASSLLSHEQETQYF
. | . | TRBJ2-2 | TRBV30 | TGTGCCTGGATAGCCAGCCTCAACACCGGGGAGCTGTTTTTT | CAWIASLNTGELFF
TRBD2 | . | TRBJ2-1 | TRBV6-6 | TGTGCCAGCAGGCTAGCGGGGGCGTCCTACAATGAGCAGTTCTTC | CASRLAGASYNEQFF
. | . | TRBJ1-3 | TRBV18 | TGTGCCAGCTCACCACGGACAGAAACTGGAAACACCATATATTTT | CASSPRTETGNTIYF
TRBD1 | . | TRBJ2-1 | TRBV28 | TGTGCCAGCATCGGGCAGGGGGCCTACAATGAGCAGTTCTTC | CASIGQGAYNEQFF
TRBD1 | . | TRBJ2-7 | TRBV25-1 | TGTGCCAGCAGTGAATATGGGACAGCCTACGAGCAGTACTTC | CASSEYGTAYEQYF
. | once | TRBJ1-2 | TRBV28 | TGTGCCAGCAGGGGCGCTGGCTATGGCTACACCTTC | CASRGAGYGYTF
. | . | TRBJ1-5 | TRBV4-1 | TGCGCCAGCAGCCAAGCACGCGGGACCACCAATCAGCCCCAGCATTTT | CASSQARGTTNQPQHF
TRBD1 | . | TRBJ1-1 | TRBV4-3 | TGCGCCAGCAGCTCTTGGACAGGAGCTGGCAACCCTGAAGCTTTCTTT | CASSSWTGAGNPEAFF
TRBD1 | few | TRBJ1-1 | TRBV2 | TGTGCCAGCAGTGATATCCAGGGGGAGACTGAAGCTTTCTTT | CASSDIQGETEAFF